The sequence of this T cell receptor (beta chain) was determined in a study of shared clonotypes between healthy human individuals (dated by TCRdb to 2018 to 2020). Regarding the research as a whole: A few men and two women, aged 18 to 49 years, made up the cohort. For each donor, CD4 naive and CD4 memory were each run on three plates, CD8 naive on two plates, and CD8 memory on one plate. The study deeply sequenced blood TCR repertoires of about 5 healthy adults to estimate repertoire size and the extent of clonotype sharing between individuals. To increase sequencing depth and limit assay-specific biases, TCR repertoire library preparation and sequencing were carried out by different laboratories using diverse techniques. Per donor, leukapheresis produced somewhere between about 0.85 and 9.5 billion PBMCs.

What the work shows at the level of the full study, not this receptor alone: Based on pairwise subsampling, the degree of clonotype sharing among donors was expected to be affected by sequencing depth. Naive subsets generally had larger estimated clonotype richness than memory subsets. Only blood was sampled, and tissue TCR repertoires likely differ from those in blood. Sharing across several donors was observed for around 4.8% of naive CD4, over 3% of naive CD8, 2% to 2.5% of memory CD4, and around 0.42% of memory CD8 clonotypes. Incomplete sequencing was indicated by rarefaction of sorted-subset datasets, despite the large sequencing depth. Clonotypes shared by all four sorted-subset donors showed higher generation probabilities than non-shared clonotypes. The small number of donors limited the genetic and exposure-history diversity represented.

Using the deep immunoSEQ assay, multiplex PCR amplified TCR CDR3 regions from genomic DNA. For each cell subset, the extracted genomic DNA was distributed evenly across all wells of several immunoSEQ 96-well plates, and each plate served as one replicate. For sorted subsets, each replicate PCR was loaded with about 200 ng genomic DNA, equivalent to approximately 27,000 T cell genomes. The purified libraries were quantified using a Qubit 3.0 fluorometer, sized with a Bioanalyzer 2100, and then quantified again using the KAPA Library Quantification kit. Every immunoSEQ 96-well plate was sequenced on a separate single-read 150-cycle Illumina NextSeq 550 flow cell. Per the original workflow: Because only junctional sequences without quality scores were contained in the immunoSEQ output, filtering matching that applied to full-length reads could not be performed. Sequences were annotated with PyIR, a Python wrapper for IgBLAST v1.9, and V/J genes and CDR3 were assigned using IMGT germline references. Reads with weak V/J assignments (E-value above 1e-6), missing CDR3, stop codons, out-of-frame junctions, or ambiguous translated residues were removed. V3J clonotypes were defined by identical inferred V gene, J gene, and CDR3 amino acid sequence. Percentage overlap between repertoires was calculated by dividing the number of shared unique clonotypes by the size of the smaller repertoire. Three approaches were used to assess repertoire richness: RTK rarefaction, the Chao1 estimator, and Recon v2.1 estimates of unobserved clonotypes. OLGA was used to compute generation probabilities for all TCRbeta clonotypes that the gDNA method yielded from four donors. Imported from immuneACCESS, the table was reduced by TCRdb to in-frame sequences with V and J called. These copies leave out some clones; in studies compared against another copy, an unresolved V gene accounts for under half, and the cause of the remainder is not known. V, J and clone size are taken as reported in that table, and D and trimming were inferred from the DNA itself. The table for this sample lists fewer than 2.5 million clones; roughly 93% of them were counted only once. Jointly, the top ten make up about 0.34% of the sample.

Donors were healthy HIV-negative adults with no recently reported acute infections or vaccinations. All donors were Caucasian adults living in Nashville, Tennessee, USA. CD4+ T cells were enriched by magnetic negative selection; naive cells were then positively selected on CD45RA, and the negative fraction formed the memory subset. After blood collection by leukapheresis, PBMCs were isolated using Ficoll-Histopaque density gradient centrifugation and then cryopreserved in the vapor phase of liquid nitrogen. Analytical flow cytometry was used to check the purity and quantity of each magnetically sorted T cell population. From each sorted fraction, genomic DNA was isolated and quantified by UV absorbance on a Nanodrop 2000c. On this clone: Its recognized antigen is unknown. No quality values exist for individual bases; no much larger clone is one base distant. This specimen includes other DNA sequences encoding the same CDR3.

From cysteine to phenylalanine, the CDR3 is 15 amino acids long. Only the CDR3 portion is preserved as DNA: 45 bases, with reading frame beginning at the first base. Based on the germline V gene (reference sequence), the CDR1 and CDR2 sequences are GTSNPN and SVGIG. V is pared back by 1 base and J by 0 bases, with 10 bases lying between the germline termini. The chain joins TRBV30 to TRBJ1-3, and the D gene may be TRBD1, 5 bases matching. Sequenced input: naive CD4+ T cells from PBMCs. Taken with the paper, the label for cell subset or site translates to: CD45RA+ positively selected. The receptor was derived from a man aged 18 to 30 in good health. Some clones in this sample may be carry-over from other donors' samples. CDR3 sequence: CAWSAGTDSGNTIYF. The DNA sequence is as follows: TGTGCCTGGAGTGCCGGGACGGACTCTGGAAACACCATATATTTT.